Each of the 31 T cell receptor beta chains below was sequenced from the same sample in a study of shared clonotypes between healthy human individuals. Using immunoSEQ multiplex PCR, the repertoire was profiled, and TCRdb retains in-frame clones only, with some absent. The top ten hold approximately 12% of the sample, which has about 500,000 clones, 77% seen once. Material: PBMCs. Receptor source: a woman aged 40-49 years in good health. Some clones in this sample may be carry-over from other donors' samples.

The chain employs TRBV6-6 and TRBJ2-7, with a possible D match to TRBD2 (6 bases). Germline lookup yields CDR1 MNHNY and CDR2 SVGAGI (reference sequence). V was shortened by 6 bases and J by 0 bases, with 15 bases between the two germline ends. The CDR3 is 15 amino acids. The CDR3 here is CASSRSLAASYEQYF. The CDR3 coding sequence is TGTGCCAGCAGCCGATCATTAGCGGCCTCCTACGAGCAGTACTTC.

The chain recombines TRBV29-1 with TRBJ1-1; D unresolved. Looked up from germline, CDR1 is SQVTM and CDR2 is ANQGSEA. The CDR3 sequence is 14 residues long. Trimming removed 7 bases from V and 5 bases from J, with 20 bases in between. The CDR3, as DNA: TGCAGCGCCACCGAGGTTCTAGGTGGGACTGAAGCTTTCTTT. Protein: CSATEVLGGTEAFF.

The V gene is TRBV28, the J gene TRBJ2-7; a weak D match, TRBD1 (6 bases). This CDR3 is 14 amino acids long. Between the trimmed V and J ends, which lost 1 base and 4 bases, there was a span of 11 bases. Germline CDR1 MDHEN, CDR2 SYDVKM. The CDR3 region is CASSLFGQTYEQYF. CDR3 sequence (DNA): TGTGCCAGCAGTTTATTTGGACAGACTTACGAGCAGTACTTC.

The genes are TRBV27 and TRBJ2-5; 9 bases fit TRBD1. The germline CDR1 and CDR2 sequences are MNHEY and SMNVEV (reference sequence). Unmatched junction bases numbered 2, after V lost 4 bases and J lost 5 bases. The CDR3 is 13 amino acids. The CDR3 loop is CASSYRGQETQYF. The CDR3 DNA follows: TGTGCCAGCAGTTACAGGGGGCAGGAGACCCAGTACTTC.

The chain uses TRBV15 and TRBJ1-2, with a possible D match to TRBD1 (6 bases). V dropped 4 bases and J dropped 13 bases, with 16 bases sitting between them. Germline CDR1 reads LNHNV; CDR2 reads YYDKDF (reference sequence). There are 12 residues in the CDR3. CDR3 DNA: TGTGCCACCAGCAACCAGGGGCACGTCGGCACCTTC. Its translation: CATSNQGHVGTF.

The chain combines TRBV28 with TRBJ2-7; D may be TRBD1 or TRBD2 (5 bases each). The V end lost 5 bases, the J end lost 3 bases, and 20 bases lay between the germline ends. Germline V gene sequence: CDR1 MDHEN, CDR2 SYDVKM. The CDR3 has 16 amino acids. CDR3 residues: CASSATGTPGLYEQYF. CDR3 bases: TGTGCCAGCAGTGCCACCGGGACCCCGGGCCTCTACGAGCAGTACTTC.

The chain carries TRBV9 and TRBJ2-7; D is unresolved. This CDR3 comprises 15 residues. CDR1 and CDR2 from the germline V gene are SGDLS and YYNGEE. Trimming took 2 bases from V and 2 from J, leaving 14 bases between them. CDR3 sequence: CASSVQPDEAYEQYF. CDR3 sequence (DNA): TGTGCCAGCAGCGTCCAACCGGACGAGGCCTACGAGCAGTACTTC.

The V and J genes are TRBV7-2 and TRBJ1-1; D gene unclear. Germline CDR1 SGHTA, CDR2 FQGNSA. This CDR3 is built from 14 residues. V lost 3 bases to trimming and J lost 11 bases, with 19 bases between them. CDR3 sequence (DNA): TGTGCCAGCAGCTTGGGCACTTCCCCCCCCCACGCTTTCTTT. It codes for CASSLGTSPPHAFF.

The gene calls are TRBV5-6 and TRBJ1-5, with D possibly being TRBD1 (6 bases). From germline, CDR1 is SGHDT and CDR2 YYEEEE. CDR3 length: 17 residues. V was cut by 2 bases and J by 1 base, with 16 bases left in between. CDR3 protein: CASSLSGDGSSNQPQHF. CDR3 sequence (DNA): TGTGCCAGCAGCTTATCAGGGGATGGATCGAGCAATCAGCCCCAGCATTTT.

This clone was seen more than once but under ten times. The chain couples TRBV5-5 to TRBJ1-4; D unclear. The CDR3 has 14 amino acids. V lost 3 bases, J lost 0 bases, and 6 bases lay in between. Germline assignment: CDR1 SGHKS and CDR2 YYEKEE (reference sequence). The CDR3 sequence is CASSSTTTNEKLFF. The CDR3 DNA reads TGTGCCAGCAGCTCGACTACAACTAATGAAAAACTGTTTTTT.

The V and J genes are TRBV7-9 and TRBJ1-1; unclear D gene. Trimming stripped 8 bases from V and 0 bases from J, with 13 bases between. The CDR3 covers 14 residues. Germline loops: CDR1 SEHNR, CDR2 FQNEAQ (reference sequence). The CDR3: CASPRGHLNTEAFF. The CDR3 coding sequence is TGTGCCAGCCCCCGGGGTCATCTGAACACTGAAGCTTTCTTT.

Notes on this clone: A single base is all that separates this from a far larger clone, so a read error is likely. Other DNA sequences in this specimen translate into the identical CDR3. J is TRBJ1-1 and V is TRBV11-2; D not resolved. Germline V gene sequence: CDR1 SGHAT, CDR2 FQNNGV. The CDR3 has 13 amino acids. The CDR3 here is CASSLVWGTEAFF. CDR3 coding DNA: TGTGCCAGCAGCTTAGTTTGGGGTACTGAAGCCTTCTTT.

The CDR3 DNA sequence: TGTGCCAGCAGCACTCAGGGTAACCGGAATGAAAAACTGTTTTTT. Encoded protein: CASSTQGNRNEKLFF. V gene TRBV5-4 combines with J gene TRBJ1-4, with D maybe TRBD1 (5 bases). CDR3 length: 15 amino acids. The V gene's germline CDR1 is SGHNT and CDR2 YYREEE (reference sequence). V shed 4 bases and J shed 5 bases, with 15 bases lying between them. The whole variable domain, remainder taken from reference TRBV5-4 and TRBJ1-4, is ETGVTQSPTHLIKTRGQQVTLRCSSQSGHNTVSWYQQALGQGPQFIFQYYREEENGRGNFPPRFSGLQFPNYSSELNVNALELDDSALYLCASSTQGNRNEKLFFGSGTQLSVL.

The rearrangement uses TRBV5-6 and TRBJ2-1, with no clear D. Between the trimmed V and J ends, which lost 5 bases and 10 bases, there was a span of 16 bases. The CDR3 totals 13 residues. Germline values: CDR1 SGHDT, CDR2 YYEEEE. CDR3 region: CASSSTPLGEQFF. CDR3 nucleotide sequence: TGTGCCAGCAGTTCGACCCCTCTTGGGGAGCAGTTCTTC.

The chain uses TRBV19 and TRBJ2-5; 8 bases are shared with TRBD1. The J call could be wrong; TRBJ2-7 is a better fit for the DNA end. Germline assignment: CDR1 LNHDA and CDR2 SQIVND (reference sequence). There are 14 residues in the CDR3. The CDR3 sequence is CASSSTGELYEQYF. Written as DNA, the CDR3 is TGTGCCAGTAGTTCGACAGGGGAACTTTACGAGCAGTACTTC.

The chain employs TRBV9 and TRBJ2-1; 10 bases map to TRBD2. This CDR3 region has 15 residues. Trimming cost V 0 bases and J 7 bases; bases outside gene matches: 4. From germline, CDR1 is SGDLS and CDR2 YYNGEE. The CDR3 protein is CASSVGLAGLNEQFF. Here the CDR3 DNA reads TGTGCCAGCAGCGTAGGACTAGCGGGCTTAAATGAGCAGTTCTTC. The complete variable domain, with remaining parts taken from reference TRBV9 and TRBJ2-1, reads DSGVTQTPKHLITATGQRVTLRCSPRSGDLSVYWYQQSLDQGLQFLIQYYNGEERAKGNILERFSAQQFPDLHSELNLSSLELGDSALYFCASSVGLAGLNEQFFGPGTRLTVL.

The sample holds a few counts of this clone. This sample includes further DNA sequences coding for the same CDR3. The chain combines TRBV10-1 with TRBJ2-7; D is unresolved. The CDR3 is made up of 12 amino acids. The germline V and J ends were trimmed by 4 bases and 0 bases, with 4 bases remaining between them. The germline V gene encodes CDR1 WNHNN and CDR2 SYGVQD (reference sequence). CDR3 sequence (DNA): TGCGCCAGCAGTGCCAGCTCCTACGAGCAGTACTTC. Residues: CASSASSYEQYF.

The chain has TRBV2 and TRBJ2-1; D tentatively reads TRBD1 or TRBD2 (5 bases each). Looked up from germline, CDR1 is SNHLY and CDR2 is FYNNEI. CDR3 length: 15 residues. Trimming removed 5 bases from V and 0 bases from J, with 11 bases in between. The CDR3 bases are TGTGCCAGCAGTTTGGGGGATAGCTCCTACAATGAGCAGTTCTTC. As protein: CASSLGDSSYNEQFF.

As to this clone: Given a far larger clone just one base away, this is likely a sequencing read error. The chain is built from TRBV27 and TRBJ2-2, with 8 bases that match TRBD1. Germline V gene data show CDR1 as MNHEY and CDR2 as SMNVEV (reference sequence). After removal of 7 bases from V and 7 bases from J, the junction contained 5 bases not matched to a gene. This CDR3 contains 13 residues. CDR3 nucleotide sequence: TGTGCCAGCAAGACAGGGGAATTCGGGGAGCTGTTTTTT. Amino acid sequence: CASKTGEFGELFF.

In the case of this clone: It is likely a read error: a sequence one base away is far more abundant. The chain links TRBV4-3 to TRBJ1-2; D is unclear. The V gene's germline CDR1 is LGHNA and CDR2 YSLEER. V was trimmed by 3 bases and J by 2 bases, leaving 10 bases between them. The CDR3 consists of 14 residues. The CDR3: CASSQARTNYGYTF. The CDR3 coding sequence is TGCGCCAGCAGCCAGGCCAGAACCAACTATGGCTACACCTTC.

The V call is TRBV7-9, the J call TRBJ2-5; 9 bases align to TRBD1. CDR1 SEHNR and CDR2 FQNEAQ come from the germline V gene (reference sequence). This CDR3 is 14 amino acids long. The ends lost 6 bases at V and 6 bases at J; junction bases unmatched: 8. This chain's CDR3 is CASRPGQGMKTQYF. CDR3 nucleotides: TGTGCCAGCAGGCCCGGACAGGGGATGAAGACCCAGTACTTC.

The chain employs TRBV4-1 and TRBJ1-5; D remains unclear. Per germline, CDR1 MGHRA and CDR2 YSYEKL. Trimming took off 0 bases at V and 3 bases at J, with 12 bases between the two ends. This CDR3 contains 16 residues. CDR3 DNA sequence: TGCGCCAGCAGCCAAGAGACGGGTCATTACAATCAGCCCCAGCATTTT. It encodes CASSQETGHYNQPQHF.

The chain couples TRBV11-2 to TRBJ1-2, with 8 bases fitting TRBD1. Germline assignment: CDR1 SGHAT and CDR2 FQNNGV. J was trimmed by 7 bases and V by 7 bases; bases with no gene match: 11. The CDR3 extends over 14 amino acids. CDR3 amino acids: CASTFNSQGAGYTF. The CDR3 DNA follows: TGTGCCAGCACCTTCAATTCTCAGGGGGCTGGCTACACCTTC. Complete variable domain (other parts from reference TRBV11-2 and TRBJ1-2): EAGVAQSPRYKIIEKRQSVAFWCNPISGHATLYWYQQILGQGPKLLIQFQNNGVVDDSQLPKDRFSAERLKGVDSTLKIQPAKLEDSAVYLCASTFNSQGAGYTFGSGTRLTVV.

V is TRBV7-9 and J is TRBJ2-7; D ambiguous. Trimming stripped 3 bases from V and 6 bases from J, with 9 bases between. The CDR3 has 12 amino acids. CDR1 is SEHNR, CDR2 FQNEAQ, per germline (reference sequence). The CDR3 reads CASSLERGEQYF. The CDR3 DNA follows: TGTGCCAGCAGCTTGGAAAGAGGCGAGCAGTACTTC.

Worth noting for this clone: A read error may produce the germline difference seen at one junction end. The V gene is TRBV11-3, the J gene TRBJ2-5, with a tentative D call TRBD2 (5 bases). This CDR3 is built from 13 residues. From germline, CDR1 is SGHNT and CDR2 YENEEA. The CDR3 DNA follows: TGTGCCAGCAGCTTAGATGATGGCGGGTTAGTTCACTTC. Its protein is CASSLDDGGLVHF.

The chain is built from TRBV15 and TRBJ2-3, with unresolved D. Trimming took 2 bases from V and 0 from J, leaving 3 bases between them. Germline V gene data show CDR1 as LNHNV and CDR2 as YYDKDF (reference sequence). There are 13 residues in the CDR3. The CDR3 sequence is CATSRSSTDTQYF. CDR3 DNA: TGTGCCACCAGCAGATCGAGCACAGATACGCAGTATTTT.

The V and J genes are TRBV5-1 and TRBJ1-1; D not certain. Per the germline V gene, CDR1 is SGHRS and CDR2 is YFSETQ. CDR3 size: 14 residues. The V and J ends lost 0 bases and 4 bases respectively, with 10 bases between them. The DNA of the CDR3 is TGCGCCAGCAGCTTGGACTACTTCGGCACTGAAGCTTTCTTT. Translated: CASSLDYFGTEAFF.

V usage is TRBV5-8 and J usage is TRBJ1-5; unclear D gene. The CDR3 sequence is 17 residues long. CDR1 and CDR2 (germline): SGHTS, YDEGEE. Trimming removed 0 bases from V and 0 bases from J, with 13 bases in between. The CDR3 sequence is CASSLAFTLYSNQPQHF. DNA of the CDR3: TGTGCCAGCAGCTTGGCCTTTACACTCTATAGCAATCAGCCCCAGCATTTT.

This clone came up once. A read error is likely here: a far larger clone is one base away. V is TRBV4-2 and J is TRBJ2-5; tentative D call: TRBD1 (5 bases). CDR1 LGHNA and CDR2 YNFKEQ come from the germline V gene. The CDR3 contains 15 residues. The CDR3 region has the DNA TGTGCCAGCAGCTCATACTTGACAGTCCAAGAGACCCGGTACTTC. It specifies CASSSYLTVQETRYF.

The chain carries TRBV7-9 and TRBJ2-3; tentatively, D is TRBD2 (6 bases). This CDR3 is built from 15 residues. With 3 bases removed from V and 0 bases from J, the gap between germline ends came to 10 bases. Germline V gene sequence: CDR1 SEHNR, CDR2 FQNEAQ (reference sequence). For the CDR3, the DNA is TGTGCCAGCAGCTTGGCGGGGCTTAGCACAGATACGCAGTATTTT. Residues: CASSLAGLSTDTQYF.

This sequence joins TRBV11-2 and TRBJ2-7, with TRBD2 matching 10 bases. CDR1 SGHAT and CDR2 FQNNGV come from the germline V gene. CDR3 length equals 15 residues. Trimming cost V 3 bases and J 5 bases; bases outside gene matches: 7. CDR3 sequence: CASSLSSGRTHEQYF. The DNA of the CDR3 is TGTGCCAGCAGCTTGAGTAGCGGGAGGACCCACGAGCAGTACTTC.